This T cell receptor beta chain was identified during a study of post-analysis software for immune sequencing data. Study-wide context: The disease courses covered relapsing-remitting, secondary progressive and progressive-relapsing multiple sclerosis. Study conclusions and caveats: Among 5 or 6 TRBV segments more frequent in patients than controls were TRBV5-6, TRBV5-1 and TRBV20-1. With F measure, samples from one preparation batch clustered together strongly. Controls' normalized Chao1 diversity significantly exceeded that of multiple sclerosis patients.

CDR3 length: 16 residues. Per germline, CDR1 LGHDT and CDR2 YNNKEL (reference sequence). Between the trimmed V and J ends, which lost 3 bases and 5 bases, there was a span of 19 bases. Concerning this clonotype itself: The target antigen is unknown.

Every TCR beta cDNA library bore unique molecular identifiers. TCRdb independently ran MiXCR on the PCR reads; one entry per CDR3 protein. The data show more than 450,000 distinct CDR3 sequences, roughly 47% seen once. The TCR was taken from a girl aged 10 to 17 with multiple sclerosis. The chain combines TRBV3-1 with TRBJ2-5; D uncertain. Sequencing was carried out using blood. CDR3: CASSHALTLFGETQYF. CDR3 sequence (DNA): TGTGCCAGCAGCCATGCCCTGACCCTATTCGGCGAGACCCAGTACTTC.